This TCR beta chain originates from a study of blood T cell repertoires in COVID-19. As for the study in general: Collection of acute and convalescent COVID-19 samples took place in the United States, Italy and Spain. PBMCs, B-cell-depleted T cells, or T cells provided the cDNA or gDNA that made up the material.

This clone was found a few times. In the source study's methods: Amplification with reference gene primers provided the estimates of nucleated cell counts. Only in-frame clones appear in the TCRdb table, and some are missing; sequencing was by immunoSEQ multiplex PCR. The V and J calls and clone size come from that table; D and trimming were worked out from the DNA. The repertoire includes under 250,000 clones, 70% to 90% of them detected once, and roughly 1.4% sits in the top ten. The V end was cut by 6 bases, the J end by 4 bases, with 7 bases between. Germline V gene lookup returns CDR1 DFQATT and CDR2 SNEGSKA (reference sequence). This CDR3 comprises 11 residues.

This TCR was recovered from an elderly man with acute or convalescent COVID-19. The sample comprised peripheral blood. V and J are TRBV20-1 and TRBJ2-1, with unresolved D. In DNA, the CDR3 is TGCAGTGCGCCGACTTACAATGAGCAGTTCTTC. Translation gives CSAPTYNEQFF.